The 16 T cell receptor beta chains presented below share a single source sample, sequenced in a study of radiotherapy plus CTLA-4 blockade in lung cancer. Repertoires were generated with immunoSEQ multiplex PCR, while TCRdb's copy carries only in-frame clones and drops some. Of approximately 94,000 clones in the sample, roughly 80% are singletons; the top ten hold about a quarter. The sample consisted of peripheral blood, taken from a patient treated with radiotherapy plus ipilimumab. These TCRs come from a human donor with non-small cell lung cancer that progressed on radiotherapy plus ipilimumab.

V usage is TRBV28 and J usage is TRBJ2-7, with TRBD2 matching 11 bases. The CDR3 sequence is 15 residues long. The ends lost 6 bases at V and 1 base at J; junction bases unmatched: 5. The germline CDR1 and CDR2 sequences are MDHEN and SYDVKM. In DNA form, the CDR3 reads TGTGCCAGCAGCCCACTAGCGGGAGTTTCCTACGAGCAGTACTTC. Translated: CASSPLAGVSYEQYF.

The gene calls are TRBV7-9 and TRBJ1-3, with D possibly TRBD1 on 6 matching bases. The CDR3 is 12 amino acids. Germline V gene data show CDR1 as SEHNR and CDR2 as FQNEAQ (reference sequence). Trimming left V 3 bases short and J 6 bases short, with 6 bases between. The CDR3 sequence: CASSLGANTIYF. The CDR3 nucleotides read TGTGCCAGCAGCTTGGGGGCAAACACCATATATTTT.

The chain has TRBV2 and TRBJ1-3, with 7 bases fitting TRBD1. Looked up from germline, CDR1 is SNHLY and CDR2 is FYNNEI. V was pared by 4 bases and J by 5 bases, with 11 bases of the junction left unmatched. CDR3 size: 16 residues. The CDR3 bases are TGTGCCAGCAGTGTGGCAAGACAGGGACCCAGAAACACCATATATTTT. Encoded protein: CASSVARQGPRNTIYF.

This chain links TRBV2 with TRBJ2-1; no clear D. CDR1 and CDR2 (germline): SNHLY, FYNNEI. This CDR3 has 12 residues. Trimming took off 6 bases at V and 5 bases at J, with 8 bases between the two ends. CDR3 in amino acids: CASSALNNEQFF. The CDR3 nucleotides read TGTGCCAGCAGCGCACTGAACAATGAGCAGTTCTTC.

The chain recombines TRBV6-5 with TRBJ2-2, with D unresolved. Germline lookup yields CDR1 MNHEY and CDR2 SVGAGI. This CDR3 contains 14 residues. The V and J ends lost 5 bases and 6 bases respectively, with 13 bases between them. The CDR3 is CASSPYSLPGELFF. In DNA form, the CDR3 reads TGTGCCAGCAGTCCGTATAGTTTGCCCGGGGAGCTGTTTTTT.

V usage is TRBV27 and J usage is TRBJ2-1; 14 bases align to TRBD2. From germline, CDR1 is MNHEY and CDR2 SMNVEV (reference sequence). The CDR3 sequence is 15 residues long. Germline trimming cut 2 bases from V and 6 bases from J; bases unmatched to any gene: 0. As DNA, the CDR3 is TGTGCCAGCAGTTTAGGGACTAGCGGGAGCAATGAGCAGTTCTTC. This translates into CASSLGTSGSNEQFF.

V and J are TRBV7-3 and TRBJ2-3; unclear D gene. Germline values: CDR1 SGHTA, CDR2 FQGTGA. CDR3 length equals 17 residues. V lost 6 bases and J 4 bases, leaving 23 bases between the germline ends. Written as DNA, the CDR3 is TGTGCCAGCAGTTCAACTCTCGGACCGGTTGGGGCAGATACGCAGTATTTT. Protein: CASSSTLGPVGADTQYF.

V gene TRBV14 combines with J gene TRBJ2-5; perhaps TRBD1 as D (6 bases). Germline loops: CDR1 SGHDN, CDR2 FVKESK. V lost 4 bases and J 1 base, leaving 7 bases between the germline ends. The CDR3 sequence is 13 residues long. The CDR3 reads CASSRTVQETQYF. DNA for the CDR3: TGTGCCAGCAGCCGGACAGTCCAAGAGACCCAGTACTTC.

This sequence joins TRBV6-5 and TRBJ1-2; D may be TRBD1 (5 bases). V lost 6 bases to trimming and J lost 5 bases, with 10 bases between them. In germline, CDR1 is MNHEY, CDR2 SVGAGI. This CDR3 spans 12 amino acids. CDR3 DNA: TGTGCCAGCAGGCAGGGCTCGTATGGCTACACCTTC. It translates to CASRQGSYGYTF.

This chain links TRBV5-7 with TRBJ2-7; D gene uncertain. TRBV5-7 is flagged as an ORF with uncertain function. The CDR3 is 11 residues long. The V and J ends lost 4 bases and 0 bases respectively, with 2 bases between them. CDR3 region: CASSPSYEQYF. The CDR3 bases are TGTGCCAGCAGCCCCTCCTACGAGCAGTACTTC.

As for this clone: In the same sample, other DNA sequences code for this CDR3. V gene TRBV2 combines with J gene TRBJ2-5; D tentatively reads TRBD1 or TRBD2 (5 bases each). Per germline, CDR1 SNHLY and CDR2 FYNNEI. The CDR3 totals 13 residues. The V end lost 8 bases, the J end lost 2 bases, and 12 bases lay between the germline ends. CDR3 in amino acids: CASSGQTQETQYF. For the CDR3, the DNA is TGTGCCAGCTCGGGGCAGACTCAAGAGACCCAGTACTTC.

The V call is TRBV5-8, the J call TRBJ2-1; weak D call: TRBD2 (6 bases). Germline CDR1 and CDR2: SGHTS and YDEGEE. This CDR3 contains 15 residues. The V end was cut by 8 bases, the J end by 2 bases, with 17 bases between. CDR3 sequence (DNA): TGTGCCAGGGACGACCCGAGACTAGCCTACAATGAGCAGTTCTTC. Translating gives CARDDPRLAYNEQFF.

The chain carries TRBV6-6 and TRBJ2-7; D unclear. The germline CDR1 and CDR2 sequences are MNHNY and SVGAGI (reference sequence). CDR3 length equals 12 residues. V lost 2 bases to trimming and J lost 3 bases, with 5 bases between them. CDR3 sequence reads: CASSYRGYEQYF. CDR3 coding DNA: TGTGCCAGCAGTTACCGTGGCTACGAGCAGTACTTC.

This chain connects TRBV30 to TRBJ2-5; the D is unclear. Deletions cut 1 base from V and 0 bases from J, with 6 bases between. Germline values: CDR1 GTSNPN, CDR2 SVGIG (reference sequence). This CDR3 is built from 13 residues. CDR3 loop: CAWSALYQETQYF. Here the CDR3 DNA reads TGTGCCTGGAGTGCTTTATACCAAGAGACCCAGTACTTC. The full variable domain, rest sourced from reference TRBV30 and TRBJ2-5, is SQTIHQWPATLVQPVGSPLSLECTVEGTSNPNLYWYRQAAGRGLQLLFYSVGIGQISSEVPQNLSASRPQDRQFILSSKKLLLSDSGFYLCAWSALYQETQYFGPGTRLLVL.

This rearrangement joins TRBV5-6 to TRBJ2-1, with D possibly matching TRBD2 (6 bases). Trimming took off 3 bases at V and 7 bases at J, with 20 bases between the two ends. This CDR3 is 16 amino acids long. CDR1 is SGHDT, CDR2 YYEEEE, per germline. The CDR3 region is CASSYLSGRTQNEQFF. The CDR3 DNA follows: TGTGCCAGCAGCTATCTTAGCGGAAGAACCCAGAATGAGCAGTTCTTC.

This clone occurred once. The chain links TRBV6-4 to TRBJ2-3; 9 nucleotides match TRBD2. V lost 1 base to trimming and J lost 4 bases; unmatched junction nucleotides: 0. In germline, CDR1 is MRHNA, CDR2 SNTAGT. This CDR3 contains 14 residues. This CDR3 is CASSDLAGADTQYF. Written as DNA, the CDR3 is TGTGCCAGCAGTGACTTAGCGGGAGCAGATACGCAGTATTTT.